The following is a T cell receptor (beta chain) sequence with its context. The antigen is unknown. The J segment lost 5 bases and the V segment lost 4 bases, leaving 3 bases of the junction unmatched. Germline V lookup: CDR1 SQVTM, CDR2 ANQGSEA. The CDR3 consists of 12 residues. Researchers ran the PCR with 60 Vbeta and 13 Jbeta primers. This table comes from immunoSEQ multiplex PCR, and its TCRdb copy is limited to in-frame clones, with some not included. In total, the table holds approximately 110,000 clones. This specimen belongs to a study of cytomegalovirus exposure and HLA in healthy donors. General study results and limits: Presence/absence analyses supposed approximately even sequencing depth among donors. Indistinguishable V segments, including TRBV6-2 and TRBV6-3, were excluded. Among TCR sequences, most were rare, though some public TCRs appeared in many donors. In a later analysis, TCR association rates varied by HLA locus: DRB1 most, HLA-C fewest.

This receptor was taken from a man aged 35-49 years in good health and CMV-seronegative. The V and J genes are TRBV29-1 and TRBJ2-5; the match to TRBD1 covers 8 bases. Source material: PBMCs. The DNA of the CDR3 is TGCAGCGTTGGAGGACAGGGCGAGACCCAGTACTTC. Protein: CSVGGQGETQYF.